The clone carrying this T cell receptor (beta chain) was seen many times. Its target is unknown. J lost 7 bases, V lost 6 bases, and 6 bases had no gene match. The CDR3 sequence is 15 residues long. CDR1 and CDR2 from the germline V gene are MNHNY and SVGAGI (reference sequence). The data belong to a study of T cell repertoires in cytomegalovirus infection. As for the study in general: CMV infection and matching HLA type were both indicated by public TCR beta signatures.

General study findings and limits: The ex vivo response was dominated by HLA-C-restricted CMV-specific TCR beta clonotypes.

One entry per CDR3 protein, called by TCRdb with MiXCR from the reads. The sample consists of some 300,000 distinct CDR3 sequences, around 10% of them appearing once. The sample consisted of PBMCs. The chain employs TRBV6-6 and TRBJ2-2; the match to TRBD1 covers 12 bases. The source is a human donor in good health (CMV status not recorded). Some clones in this sample may be carry-over from other donors' samples. The chain's CDR3 is CASRPGQGAGGELFF. As DNA, the CDR3 is TGTGCCAGCAGGCCGGGACAGGGGGCGGGCGGGGAGCTGTTTTTT.